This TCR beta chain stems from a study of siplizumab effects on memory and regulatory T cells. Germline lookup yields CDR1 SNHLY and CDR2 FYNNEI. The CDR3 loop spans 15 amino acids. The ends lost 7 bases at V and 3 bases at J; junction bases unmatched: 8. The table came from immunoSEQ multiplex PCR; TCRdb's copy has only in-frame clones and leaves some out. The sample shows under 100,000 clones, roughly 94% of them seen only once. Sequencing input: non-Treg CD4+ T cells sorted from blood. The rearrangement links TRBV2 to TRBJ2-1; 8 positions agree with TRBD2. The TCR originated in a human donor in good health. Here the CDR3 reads CASKENTSGYNEQFF. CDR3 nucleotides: TGTGCCAGCAAAGAAAACACTAGCGGCTACAATGAGCAGTTCTTC.